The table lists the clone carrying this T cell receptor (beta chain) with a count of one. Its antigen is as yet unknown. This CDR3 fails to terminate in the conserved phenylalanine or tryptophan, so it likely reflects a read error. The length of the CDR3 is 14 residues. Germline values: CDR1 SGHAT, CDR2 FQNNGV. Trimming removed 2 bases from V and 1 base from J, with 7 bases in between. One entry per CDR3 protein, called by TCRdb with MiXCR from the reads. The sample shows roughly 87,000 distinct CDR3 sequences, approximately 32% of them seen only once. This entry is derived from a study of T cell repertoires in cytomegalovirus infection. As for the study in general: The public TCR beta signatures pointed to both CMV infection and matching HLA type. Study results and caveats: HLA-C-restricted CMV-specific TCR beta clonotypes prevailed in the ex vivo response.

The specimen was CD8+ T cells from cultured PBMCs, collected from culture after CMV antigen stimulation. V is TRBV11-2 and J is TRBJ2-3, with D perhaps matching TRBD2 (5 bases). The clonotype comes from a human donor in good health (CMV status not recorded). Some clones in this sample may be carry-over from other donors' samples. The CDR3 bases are TGTGCCAGCAGCTTACTTAGCGGCACAGATACGCAGTATTGT. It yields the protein CASSLLSGTDTQYC.